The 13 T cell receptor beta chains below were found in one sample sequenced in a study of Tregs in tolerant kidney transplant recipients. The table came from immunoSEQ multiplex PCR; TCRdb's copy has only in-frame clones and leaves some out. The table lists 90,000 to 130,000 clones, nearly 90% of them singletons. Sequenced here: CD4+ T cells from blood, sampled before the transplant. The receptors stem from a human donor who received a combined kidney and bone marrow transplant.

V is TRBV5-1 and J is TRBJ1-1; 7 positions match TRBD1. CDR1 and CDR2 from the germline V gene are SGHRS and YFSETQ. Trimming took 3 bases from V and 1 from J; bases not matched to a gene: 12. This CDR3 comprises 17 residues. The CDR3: CASSSQGKITENTEAFF. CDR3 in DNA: TGCGCCAGCAGCTCACAGGGGAAAATAACCGAGAACACTGAAGCTTTCTTT.

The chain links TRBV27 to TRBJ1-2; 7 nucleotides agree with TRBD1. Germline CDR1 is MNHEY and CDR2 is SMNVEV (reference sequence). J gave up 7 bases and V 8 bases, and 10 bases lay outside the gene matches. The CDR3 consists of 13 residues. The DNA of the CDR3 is TGTGCCAGCTCCGACAGGGACCTATCTGGCTACACCTTC. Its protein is CASSDRDLSGYTF.

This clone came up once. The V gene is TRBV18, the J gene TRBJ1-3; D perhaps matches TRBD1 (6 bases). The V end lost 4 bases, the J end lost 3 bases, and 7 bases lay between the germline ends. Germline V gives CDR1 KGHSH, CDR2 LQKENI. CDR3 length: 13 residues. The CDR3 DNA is TGTGCCAGCTCACGGACAGATGGAAACACCATATATTTT. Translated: CASSRTDGNTIYF.

The chain's CDR3 is CASSPNRGGYEQYF. In DNA form, the CDR3 reads TGTGCCAGCAGTCCGAACAGGGGGGGATACGAGCAGTACTTC. V usage is TRBV6-6 and J usage is TRBJ2-7, with a tentative D call TRBD1 (8 bases). Germline V gene lookup returns CDR1 MNHNY and CDR2 SVGAGI (reference sequence). The CDR3 runs to 14 residues. Trimming took 5 bases from V and 4 from J, leaving 15 bases between them.

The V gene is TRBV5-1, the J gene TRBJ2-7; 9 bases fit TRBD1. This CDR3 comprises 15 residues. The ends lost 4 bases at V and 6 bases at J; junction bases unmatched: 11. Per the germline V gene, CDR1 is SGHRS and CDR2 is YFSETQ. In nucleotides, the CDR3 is TGCGCCAGCAGCAATCCGGGACAGGGAAGCTCCGAGCAGTACTTC. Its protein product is CASSNPGQGSSEQYF.

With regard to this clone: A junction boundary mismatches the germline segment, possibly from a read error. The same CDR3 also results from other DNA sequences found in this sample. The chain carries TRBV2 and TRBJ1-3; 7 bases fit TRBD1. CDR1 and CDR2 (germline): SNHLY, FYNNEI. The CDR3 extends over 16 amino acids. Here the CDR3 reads CASSEAVGGSGNTIYF. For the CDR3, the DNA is TGTGCCAGCAGTGAAGCAGTAGGGGGCTCTGGAAACACTATATATTTT.

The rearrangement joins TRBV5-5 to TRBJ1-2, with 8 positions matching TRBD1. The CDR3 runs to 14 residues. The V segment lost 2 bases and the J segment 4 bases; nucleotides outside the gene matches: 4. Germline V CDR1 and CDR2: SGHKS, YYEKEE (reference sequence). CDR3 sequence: CASSLGTGIYGYTF. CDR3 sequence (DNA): TGTGCCAGCAGCTTAGGGACAGGAATCTATGGCTACACCTTC.

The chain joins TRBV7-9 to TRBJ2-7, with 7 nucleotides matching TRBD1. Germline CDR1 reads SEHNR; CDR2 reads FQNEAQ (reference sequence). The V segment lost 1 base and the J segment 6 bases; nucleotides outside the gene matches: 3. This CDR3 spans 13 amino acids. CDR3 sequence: CASSLDRDSEQYF. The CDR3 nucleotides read TGTGCCAGCAGCTTAGACCGGGACAGCGAGCAGTACTTC.

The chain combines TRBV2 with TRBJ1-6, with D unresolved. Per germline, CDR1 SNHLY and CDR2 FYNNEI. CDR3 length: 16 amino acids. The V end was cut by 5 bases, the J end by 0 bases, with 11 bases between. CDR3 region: CASSLGGSSYNSPLHF. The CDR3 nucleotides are TGTGCCAGCAGTCTGGGAGGGAGCTCCTATAATTCACCCCTCCACTTT.

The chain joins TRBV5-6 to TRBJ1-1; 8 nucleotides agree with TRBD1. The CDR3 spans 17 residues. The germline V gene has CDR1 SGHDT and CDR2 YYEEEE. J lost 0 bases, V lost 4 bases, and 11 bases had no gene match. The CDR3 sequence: CASSLTGAWGVNTEAFF. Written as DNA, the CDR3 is TGTGCCAGCAGCCTGACAGGGGCCTGGGGGGTGAACACTGAAGCTTTCTTT. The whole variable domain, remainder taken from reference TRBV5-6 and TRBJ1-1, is DAGVTQSPTHLIKTRGQQVTLRCSPKSGHDTVSWYQQALGQGPQFIFQYYEEEERQRGNFPDRFSGHQFPNYSSELNVNALLLGDSALYLCASSLTGAWGVNTEAFFGQGTRLTVV.

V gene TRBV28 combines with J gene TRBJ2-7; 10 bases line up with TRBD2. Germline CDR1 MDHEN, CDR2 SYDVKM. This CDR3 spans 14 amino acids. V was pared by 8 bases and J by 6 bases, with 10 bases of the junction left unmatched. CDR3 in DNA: TGTGCCAGCTGCCCCGGGACTAGCGTATCCGAGCAGTACTTC. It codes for CASCPGTSVSEQYF.

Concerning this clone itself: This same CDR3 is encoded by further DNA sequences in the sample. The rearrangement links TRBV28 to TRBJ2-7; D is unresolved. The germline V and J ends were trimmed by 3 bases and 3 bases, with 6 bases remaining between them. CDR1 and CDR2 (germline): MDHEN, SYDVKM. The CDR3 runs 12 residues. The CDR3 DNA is TGTGCCAGCAGTTTGTCCGGCTACGAGCAGTACTTC. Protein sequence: CASSLSGYEQYF.

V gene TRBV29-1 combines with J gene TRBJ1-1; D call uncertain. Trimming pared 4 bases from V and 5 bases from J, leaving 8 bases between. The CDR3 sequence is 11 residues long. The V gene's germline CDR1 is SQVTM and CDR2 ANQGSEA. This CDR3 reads CSVARGTEAFF. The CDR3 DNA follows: TGCAGCGTTGCCCGCGGTACTGAAGCTTTCTTT.